This TCR beta chain stems from a study of spatial heterogeneity in lung cancer. Study context: Raw sequencing reads included, on average, more than eight appearances of each unique TCR and UMI combination.

This CDR3 contains 15 residues. Trimming shortened V by 0 bases and J by 0 bases, and 5 bases separated the two germline ends. Per the germline V gene, CDR1 is LGHNA and CDR2 is YNFKEQ. The time point here: sample taken at primary tumor resection. Whole RNA from tumor, nontumor lung or frozen PBMC was sequenced unsorted. The study, taken as a whole, reports: Ubiquitous expanded tumor TCRs were seen in blood more at resection than at follow-up.

One entry per CDR3 protein, called by TCRdb with MiXCR from the 5' RACE reads. The sample records roughly 48,000 distinct CDR3 sequences, roughly 5.2% being singletons. This clonotype was detected many times. What it binds is unknown. Sample: PBMCs, taken at surgery. The rearrangement links TRBV4-2 to TRBJ2-2; D gene uncertain. The sequence came from a male donor with early-stage non-small cell lung cancer. The CDR3 here is CASSQDGTNTGELFF. The CDR3, as DNA: TGTGCCAGCAGCCAAGATGGGACGAACACCGGGGAGCTGTTTTTT.